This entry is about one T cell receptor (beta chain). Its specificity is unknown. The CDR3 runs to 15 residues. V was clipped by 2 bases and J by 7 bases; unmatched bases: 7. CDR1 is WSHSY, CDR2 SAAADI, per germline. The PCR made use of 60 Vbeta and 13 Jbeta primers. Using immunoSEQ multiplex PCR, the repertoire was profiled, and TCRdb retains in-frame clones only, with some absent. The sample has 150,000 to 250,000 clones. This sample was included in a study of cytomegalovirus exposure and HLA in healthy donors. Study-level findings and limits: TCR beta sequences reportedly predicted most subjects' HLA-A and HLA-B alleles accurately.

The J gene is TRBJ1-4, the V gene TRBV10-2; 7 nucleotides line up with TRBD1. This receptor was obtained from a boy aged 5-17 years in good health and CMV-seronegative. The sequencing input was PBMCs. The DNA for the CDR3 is TGCGCCAGCAGTGAGCACAGGGGAGTGGTTGAAAAACTGTTTTTT. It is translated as CASSEHRGVVEKLFF.